This is a list of T cell receptor beta chains from one sample in a study of blood T cell repertoires in COVID-19. Generated by immunoSEQ multiplex PCR, the TCRdb table keeps only in-frame clones and is missing some. The repertoire holds approximately 170,000 clones, roughly 80% seen once, with roughly a fifth in the top ten. Sequences were obtained from peripheral blood. The receptors stem from a woman aged 80 or over with acute or convalescent COVID-19. CDR3s leave out the opening cysteine and the closing phenylalanine or tryptophan. Where a row states a size, it is once, few, many or the class of an expanded clone; other rows omit it.

NA | TRBJ1-6 | 12 | TRBV3-1/TRBV3-2 | ASSQGQGAGPLH
NA | TRBJ1-6 | 13 | TRBV5-5 | ASSLGLGAGSPLH
once | TRBJ1-2 | 9 | TRBV6-1 | ASSERYGYT
few | TRBJ2-7 | 12 | TRBV2 | ASSKGLAVYEQY
NA | TRBJ2-3 | 12 | TRBV5-1 | ASSLAGVTDTQY
NA | TRBJ2-5 | 14 | TRBV2 | ASNDRGGREQETQY
NA | TRBJ2-5 | 13 | TRBV7-7 | ASSLLGIRQETQY
NA | TRBJ2-7 | 13 | TRBV15 | ATSRDLGVSEKQY
NA | TRBJ1-2 | 11 | TRBV18 | ASSPSHNYGYT
NA | TRBJ1-6 | 12 | TRBV2 | ATVPDYSGEALH
NA | TRBJ2-5 | 13 | TRBV7-2 | ASTEMAGVQETQY
NA | TRBJ1-4 | 12 | TRBV5-1 | ASSLGRVGEKLF
NA | TRBJ1-2 | 13 | TRBV6-5 | ASTAWTGNNYGYT
NA | TRBJ1-2 | 11 | TRBV5-1 | ASSRDYNYGYT
NA | TRBJ1-4 | 14 | TRBV10-2 | ASSGFRDSNNEKLF
NA | TRBJ2-1 | 14 | TRBV27 | ASSSPTGGLPNEQF
NA | TRBJ2-7 | 13 | TRBV28 | ASSRGQGFFYEQY
NA | TRBJ2-1 | 14 | TRBV5-1 | ASRTGGSESYNEQF
NA | TRBJ1-1 | 11 | TRBV29-1 | SVRQAPNTEAF
NA | TRBJ1-5 | 11 | TRBV6-5 | ASSSHSNQPQH
NA | TRBJ2-7 | 13 | TRBV30 | AWSPQMGLAGYSY
NA | TRBJ2-1 | 16 | TRBV15 | ATSRVKRVLAGGDEQF
NA | TRBJ2-1 | 13 | TRBV18 | ASSPPGQGGNEQF
NA | TRBJ1-4 | 10 | TRBV19 | ASSITGEKLF
NA | TRBJ1-6 | 13 | TRBV18 | ASSPASSYNSPLH
NA | TRBJ2-1 | 13 | TRBV5-1 | ASSLPSGDYNEQF
NA | TRBJ2-2 | 13 | TRBV27 | ASSFGGRFTGELF
once | TRBJ1-2 | 13 | TRBV2 | ASSETPQVGRGYT
NA | TRBJ2-2 | 12 | TRBV10-3 | AIGPGLNTGELF
NA | TRBJ1-5 | 11 | TRBV18 | ASSATINQPQH
once | TRBJ1-6 | 15 | TRBV5-1 | ASSQGLTGDYNSPLH
NA | TRBJ1-1 | 13 | TRBV27 | ASSLSPPGNTEAF
NA | TRBJ2-5 | 13 | TRBV6-6 | ASSYSRGRGETQY
once | TRBJ1-4 | 14 | TRBV4-1 | ASSQEVQGVVRKLF
NA | TRBJ2-7 | 14 | TRBV14 | ASSQHLGQGNYEQY
NA | TRBJ2-2 | 11 | TRBV3-1/TRBV3-2 | ASSQLPRRELF
NA | TRBJ2-1 | 13 | TRBV11-1 | ASSLMTSGTNEQF
NA | TRBJ2-2 | 15 | TRBV5-1 | ASSSGTGGLNTGELF
NA | TRBJ2-3 | 11 | TRBV7-2 | ASSFPGQDTQY
NA | TRBJ2-5 | 14 | TRBV5-1 | ASSLEGVRGGETQY
NA | TRBJ2-7 | 11 | TRBV5-1 | ASGVAGSYEQY